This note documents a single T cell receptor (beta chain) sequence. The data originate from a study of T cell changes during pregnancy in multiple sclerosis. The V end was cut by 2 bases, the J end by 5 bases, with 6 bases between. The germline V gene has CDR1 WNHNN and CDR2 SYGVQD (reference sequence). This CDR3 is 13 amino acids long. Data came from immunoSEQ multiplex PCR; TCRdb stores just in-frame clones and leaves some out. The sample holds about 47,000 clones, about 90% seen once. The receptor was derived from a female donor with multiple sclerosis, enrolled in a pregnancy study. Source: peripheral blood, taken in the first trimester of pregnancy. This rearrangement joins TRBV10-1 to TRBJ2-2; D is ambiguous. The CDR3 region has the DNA TGCGCCAGCAGTGAGGTGGCAACCGGGGAGCTGTTTTTT. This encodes CASSEVATGELFF.